These 26 T cell receptor beta chains came from one sample sequenced in a study of blood T cell repertoires in COVID-19. The protocol was immunoSEQ multiplex PCR, while the TCRdb copy is restricted to in-frame clones and leaves out a portion. The top ten hold around 1.1% of the sample, which has approximately 120,000 clones, 90% seen once. The sequenced sample was peripheral blood. Receptor source: a human donor in a cohort sampled during active COVID-19.

The chain joins TRBV7-2 to TRBJ2-2; no reliable D call. Trimming removed 2 bases at V and 2 bases at J, with 12 bases between. Looked up from germline, CDR1 is SGHTA and CDR2 is FQGNSA. The CDR3 has 16 residues. CDR3 nucleotides: TGTGCCAGCAGCTTATTGGTATTCTATAACACCGGGGAGCTGTTTTTT. Its translation: CASSLLVFYNTGELFF.

The chain is built from TRBV4-3 and TRBJ2-2; D perhaps matches TRBD2 (5 bases). V lost 0 bases, J lost 6 bases, and 5 bases lay in between. CDR3 length: 13 amino acids. CDR1 and CDR2 (germline): LGHNA, YSLEER. The CDR3 sequence is CASSQERAGELFF. Written as DNA, the CDR3 is TGCGCCAGCAGCCAAGAGAGGGCCGGGGAGCTGTTTTTT.

The chain has TRBV5-1 and TRBJ2-7; 9 bases fit TRBD1. The CDR3 runs 19 residues. Germline V gene data show CDR1 as SGHRS and CDR2 as YFSETQ. The V and J ends lost 3 bases and 5 bases, in that order; junction bases with no gene match: 21. The chain's CDR3 is CASSSQPLAPDRGRHEQYF. The CDR3 region has the DNA TGCGCCAGCAGCTCGCAACCCTTGGCCCCTGACAGGGGGAGGCACGAGCAGTACTTC.

This chain's CDR3 is CASRLAGYNEQFF. The CDR3 region has the DNA TGTGCCAGCAGACTAGCGGGGTACAATGAGCAGTTCTTC. The gene calls are TRBV28 and TRBJ2-1, with 10 nucleotides matching TRBD2. Trimming removed 6 bases from V and 4 bases from J; junction bases left unmatched: 0. Germline V gives CDR1 MDHEN, CDR2 SYDVKM. The CDR3 spans 13 residues.

This chain joins TRBV10-3 and TRBJ2-7, with D perhaps TRBD2 (7 bases). V lost 4 bases to trimming and J lost 5 bases, with 9 bases between them. Germline CDR1 and CDR2: ENHRY and SYGVKD. CDR3 size: 12 residues. CDR3 in DNA: TGTGCCATCAGTGTCGGGGGGCACGAGCAGTACTTC. Amino acid sequence: CAISVGGHEQYF.

The J gene is TRBJ1-5, the V gene TRBV20-1, with 7 bases fitting TRBD1. This CDR3 region has 15 residues. V lost 3 bases, J lost 2 bases, and 7 bases stayed unmatched. The germline CDR1 and CDR2 sequences are DFQATT and SNEGSKA (reference sequence). CDR3 coding DNA: TGCAGTGCTAGTGAGGGGGCTGGACGCAATCAGCCCCAGCATTTT. Translated: CSASEGAGRNQPQHF.

The table lists this clone with a count of one. The V call is TRBV5-1, the J call TRBJ1-2, with 9 bases identical to TRBD1. V lost 3 bases to trimming and J lost 2 bases; unmatched junction nucleotides: 5. This CDR3 contains 15 residues. Germline-derived CDR1 and CDR2 are SGHRS and YFSETQ. CDR3 nucleotide sequence: TGCGCCAGCAGCTGGGAAGGGACAGGGAACTATGGCTACACCTTC. Translating it yields CASSWEGTGNYGYTF.

V and J are TRBV19 and TRBJ2-3; 11 bases match TRBD2. The CDR3 is made up of 15 amino acids. CDR1 is LNHDA and CDR2 is SQIVND in the germline V gene (reference sequence). Trimming at V came to 4 bases and at J to 2 bases, leaving 2 bases not matched to a gene. CDR3 sequence (DNA): TGTGCCAGTAGTAAGGGACTAGCGGACACAGATACGCAGTATTTT. Protein product: CASSKGLADTDTQYF.

The chain is built from TRBV9 and TRBJ2-7; the D is unclear. The V gene's germline CDR1 is SGDLS and CDR2 YYNGEE. The V gene lost 0 bases and the J gene lost 7 bases, with 11 bases spanning the gap. The CDR3 length is 13 residues. The CDR3 region is CASSVVPGREQYF. In nucleotides, the CDR3 is TGTGCCAGCAGCGTAGTCCCAGGCAGGGAGCAGTACTTC.

The chain carries TRBV2 and TRBJ1-1; D ambiguous. The V and J ends lost 6 bases and 1 base respectively, with 6 bases between them. CDR1 is SNHLY, CDR2 FYNNEI, per germline. The CDR3 is made up of 12 amino acids. The chain's CDR3 is CASRPGNTEAFF. The CDR3 bases are TGTGCCAGCAGGCCAGGGAACACTGAAGCTTTCTTT.

The chain links TRBV9 to TRBJ2-1, with TRBD1 identical over 8 bases. The CDR3 runs 15 residues. The germline V gene encodes CDR1 SGDLS and CDR2 YYNGEE. V was pared by 4 bases and J by 4 bases, with 7 bases of the junction left unmatched. CDR3 DNA sequence: TGTGCCAGCAGCCCCGCCGGGACAGGATACAATGAGCAGTTCTTC. Its protein product is CASSPAGTGYNEQFF.

The CDR3 nucleotides are TGTGCCAGCAGCTTAGCCCCGGGAGGCTCCTACAATGAGCAGTTCTTC. Its translation is CASSLAPGGSYNEQFF. V gene TRBV7-2 combines with J gene TRBJ2-1; 7 bases map to TRBD2. The CDR3 loop spans 16 amino acids. Unmatched junction bases numbered 2, after V lost 0 bases and J lost 0 bases. Looked up from germline, CDR1 is SGHTA and CDR2 is FQGNSA. Using reference TRBV7-2 and TRBJ2-1 for the parts outside the CDR3, the full variable domain is GAGVSQSPSNKVTEKGKDVELRCDPISGHTALYWYRQSLGQGLEFLIYFQGNSAPDKSGLPSDRFSAERTGGSVSTLTIQRTQQEDSAVYLCASSLAPGGSYNEQFFGPGTRLTVL.

The chain recombines TRBV5-4 with TRBJ2-3, with 8 bases identical to TRBD1. CDR1 is SGHNT and CDR2 is YYREEE in the germline V gene (reference sequence). The CDR3 runs to 15 residues. V lost 0 bases and J lost 2; bases outside the gene matches: 2. In nucleotides, the CDR3 is TGTGCCAGCAGCTTGGAACAGGGGGACACAGATACGCAGTATTTT. Protein product: CASSLEQGDTDTQYF.

This chain uses TRBV3-1 (or the pseudogene TRBV3-2) with TRBJ2-7, with a weak D call TRBD1 (6 bases). Germline V CDR1 and CDR2: LGHDT, YNNKEL (reference sequence). This CDR3 has 18 residues. Trimming removed 1 base from V and 2 bases from J, with 21 bases in between. Here the CDR3 reads CASSQAPSPPRDTYEQYF. CDR3 bases: TGTGCCAGCAGCCAAGCCCCCTCCCCACCGAGGGACACCTACGAGCAGTACTTC.

The chain has TRBV6-5 and TRBJ2-7, with TRBD1 matching 7 bases. The CDR3 runs 14 residues. The germline gives CDR1 MNHEY, CDR2 SVGAGI. J was trimmed by 3 bases and V by 6 bases; bases with no gene match: 8. CDR3 bases: TGTGCCAGCAGCTCTATGACAGGGTTCTACGAGCAGTACTTC. Its protein product is CASSSMTGFYEQYF.

The chain has TRBV7-3 and TRBJ1-1; D is perhaps TRBD1 (5 bases). The ends were cut back, 5 bases at V and 7 bases at J, with 17 bases in the middle. The CDR3 extends over 14 amino acids. CDR1 is SGHTA, CDR2 FQGTGA, per germline. The CDR3 region is CASSPGLGRGEAFF. The CDR3 region has the DNA TGTGCCAGCAGCCCCGGGTTGGGAAGGGGTGAAGCTTTCTTT.

V is TRBV7-6 and J is TRBJ1-2, with a possible D match to TRBD1 (6 bases). The CDR3 is 16 amino acids. Germline V CDR1 and CDR2: SGHVS, FNYEAQ. V lost 5 bases to trimming and J lost 4 bases, with 20 bases between them. The CDR3, as DNA: TGTGCCAGCAGCGGTTATAGTACAGGGTCGGCCTATGGCTACACCTTC. This encodes CASSGYSTGSAYGYTF.

V and J are TRBV4-1 and TRBJ2-2; the match to TRBD2 covers 15 bases. Germline V gives CDR1 MGHRA, CDR2 YSYEKL. This CDR3 is built from 19 residues. Trimming took 4 bases from V and 4 from J; bases not matched to a gene: 10. This CDR3 is CASSRTRGLAGGGTGELFF. The CDR3 DNA sequence: TGCGCCAGCAGCCGGACACGGGGACTAGCGGGAGGAGGCACCGGGGAGCTGTTTTTT.

The chain employs TRBV2 and TRBJ2-5, with 9 bases aligning to TRBD1. CDR1 and CDR2 from the germline V gene are SNHLY and FYNNEI. There are 14 residues in the CDR3. V dropped 3 bases and J dropped 6; count of bases not matched to a gene: 5. CDR3 nucleotides: TGTGCCAGCAGTGACAGGACAGGGGAGAAGACCCAGTACTTC. This translates into CASSDRTGEKTQYF.

The chain combines TRBV15 with TRBJ1-1; the D gene is possibly TRBD1 (5 bases). The V end lost 3 bases, the J end lost 7 bases, and 12 bases lay between the germline ends. This CDR3 contains 13 residues. Germline V gives CDR1 LNHNV, CDR2 YYDKDF (reference sequence). CDR3 in DNA: TGTGCCACCAGCAGGGACCAGGGAGGTGAAGCTTTCTTT. Protein: CATSRDQGGEAFF. Using reference TRBV15 and TRBJ1-1 for the parts outside the CDR3, the full variable domain is DAMVIQNPRYQVTQFGKPVTLSCSQTLNHNVMYWYQQKSSQAPKLLFHYYDKDFNNEADTPDNFQSRRPNTSFCFLDIRSPGLGDTAMYLCATSRDQGGEAFFGQGTRLTVV.

In this sample, this clone turned up once. V usage is TRBV3-1 (or the pseudogene TRBV3-2) and J usage is TRBJ1-1; D not resolved. Deletions cut 1 base from V and 1 base from J, with 7 bases between. There are 14 residues in the CDR3. The germline gives CDR1 LGHDT, CDR2 YNNKEL (reference sequence). Written as DNA, the CDR3 is TGTGCCAGCAGCCAAGTGTCAGGGAACACTGAAGCTTTCTTT. It codes for CASSQVSGNTEAFF.

The CDR3 region is CASSARTGWDQPQHF. CDR3 nucleotide sequence: TGTGCCAGCAGCGCCCGGACAGGGTGGGATCAGCCCCAGCATTTT. The chain recombines TRBV9 with TRBJ1-5; 8 nucleotides align to TRBD1. The V segment lost 3 bases and the J segment 5 bases; nucleotides outside the gene matches: 7. From germline, CDR1 is SGDLS and CDR2 YYNGEE. CDR3 length equals 15 residues.

This clone was counted a single time. This rearrangement joins TRBV6-1 to TRBJ2-7; 10 bases agree with TRBD2. Germline-derived CDR1 and CDR2 are MNHNS and SASEGT. The CDR3 consists of 15 residues. V was clipped by 2 bases and J by 3 bases; unmatched bases: 4. The chain's CDR3 is CASSERASGGYEQYF. The CDR3 coding sequence is TGTGCCAGCAGTGAAAGGGCTAGCGGGGGCTACGAGCAGTACTTC.

V gene TRBV7-9 combines with J gene TRBJ1-4; TRBD1 matches at 7 bases. The germline V gene encodes CDR1 SEHNR and CDR2 FQNEAQ (reference sequence). The CDR3 covers 19 residues. The V and J ends lost 6 bases and 0 bases, in that order; junction bases with no gene match: 16. CDR3 DNA: TGTGCCAGCAGACGATCCGGGACAGCATCTATAGCAACTAATGAAAAACTGTTTTTT. Translating it yields CASRRSGTASIATNEKLFF.

CDR3 sequence (DNA): TGTGCCAGCAGCGACCGGACAGGGAGGCAAGATACGCAGTATTTT. Protein sequence: CASSDRTGRQDTQYF. The rearrangement uses TRBV7-9 and TRBJ2-3; 8 bases are a match to TRBD1. CDR1 is SEHNR, CDR2 FQNEAQ, per germline (reference sequence). This CDR3 spans 15 amino acids. J was trimmed by 5 bases and V by 5 bases; bases with no gene match: 9.

The chain couples TRBV12-3 or TRBV12-4 to TRBJ1-5; TRBD1 agrees at 7 bases. The length of the CDR3 is 13 residues. Trimming at V came to 5 bases and at J to 5 bases, leaving 3 bases not matched to a gene. The CDR3 loop reads CASSRDRYQPQHF. CDR3 nucleotide sequence: TGTGCCAGCAGTAGGGACAGATATCAGCCCCAGCATTTT.